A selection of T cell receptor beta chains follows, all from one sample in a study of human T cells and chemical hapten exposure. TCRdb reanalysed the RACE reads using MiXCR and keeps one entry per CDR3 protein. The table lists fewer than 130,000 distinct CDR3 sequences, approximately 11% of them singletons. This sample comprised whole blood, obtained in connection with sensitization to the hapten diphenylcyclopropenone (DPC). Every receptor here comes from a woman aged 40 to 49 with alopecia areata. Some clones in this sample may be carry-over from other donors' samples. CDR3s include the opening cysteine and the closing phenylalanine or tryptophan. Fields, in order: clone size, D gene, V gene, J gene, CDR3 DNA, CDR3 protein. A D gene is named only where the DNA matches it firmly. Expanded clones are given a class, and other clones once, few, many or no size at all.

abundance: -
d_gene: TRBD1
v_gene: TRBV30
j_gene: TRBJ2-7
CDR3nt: TGTGCCTGGAAAGGACTACGACAGGGGGCCGTCGGGCAGCAGTACTTC
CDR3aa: CAWKGLRQGAVGQQYF

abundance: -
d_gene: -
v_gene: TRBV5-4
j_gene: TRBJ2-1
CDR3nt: TGTGCCAGCAGCGCCCTGGAGACCCAAATCCACAATGAGCAGTTCTTC
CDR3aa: CASSALETQIHNEQFF

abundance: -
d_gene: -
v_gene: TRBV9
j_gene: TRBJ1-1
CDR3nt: TGTGCCAGCAGCGTAGTCCCACAGGGGAACACTGAAGCTTTCTTT
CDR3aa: CASSVVPQGNTEAFF

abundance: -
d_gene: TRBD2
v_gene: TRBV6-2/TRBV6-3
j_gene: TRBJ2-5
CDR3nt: TGTGCCAGCAGTCTGGGAGCGGGAGTCATAGGAGAGACCCAGTACTTC
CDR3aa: CASSLGAGVIGETQYF

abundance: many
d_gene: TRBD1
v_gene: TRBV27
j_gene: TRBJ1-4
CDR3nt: TGTGCCAGCTTCGGACAGGGGGGAAGGGGTGAAAAACTGTTTTTT
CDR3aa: CASFGQGGRGEKLFF

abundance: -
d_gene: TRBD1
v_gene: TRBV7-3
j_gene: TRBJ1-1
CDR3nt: TGTGCCAGCAGCACTCAACAGGGGGCAGGCACTGAAGCTTTCTTT
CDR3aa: CASSTQQGAGTEAFF

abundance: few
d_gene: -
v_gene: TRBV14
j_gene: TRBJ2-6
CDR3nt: TGTGCCAGCAGCCCTCGCCAGGGCCGCAGCTCTGGGGCCAACGTCCTGACTTTC
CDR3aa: CASSPRQGRSSGANVLTF

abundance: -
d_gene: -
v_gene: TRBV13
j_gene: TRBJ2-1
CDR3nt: TGTGCCAGCAAAGGGACTCCAACCTACAATGAGCAGTTCTTC
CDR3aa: CASKGTPTYNEQFF

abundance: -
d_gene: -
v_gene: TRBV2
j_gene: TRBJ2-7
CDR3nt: TGTGCCAGCATTAATGACAAGTCCTACGAGCAGTACTTC
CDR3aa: CASINDKSYEQYF

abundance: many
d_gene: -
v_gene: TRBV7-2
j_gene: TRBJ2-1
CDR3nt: TGTGCCAGCAGCTTTGTTGGGCCGAGCTCCTACAATGAGCAGTTCTTC
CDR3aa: CASSFVGPSSYNEQFF

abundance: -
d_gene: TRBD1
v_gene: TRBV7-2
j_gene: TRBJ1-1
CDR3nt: TGTGCCAGCAGCCCCCAGGGACAGGCTAGTGTAGCTTTCTTT
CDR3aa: CASSPQGQASVAFF

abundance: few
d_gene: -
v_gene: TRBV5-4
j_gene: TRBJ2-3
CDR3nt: TGTGCCAGCACCATGGTGGGGCGCACAGATACGCAGTATTTT
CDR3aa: CASTMVGRTDTQYF

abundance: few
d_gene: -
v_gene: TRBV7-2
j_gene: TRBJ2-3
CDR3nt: TGTGCCAGCAGCTTATCACCCCGCACCGATACGCAGTATTTT
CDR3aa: CASSLSPRTDTQYF

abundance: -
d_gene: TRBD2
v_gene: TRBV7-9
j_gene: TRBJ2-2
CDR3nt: TGTGCCAGCAGCCAAGGACTAGCGGGAGAACCGGAGCTGTTTTTT
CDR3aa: CASSQGLAGEPELFF